This TCR beta chain was captured by sequencing in a study of OX40 agonist ivuxolimab in advanced cancers. Trimming removed 3 bases from V and 10 bases from J, with 7 bases in between. Germline V gene data show CDR1 as LNHDA and CDR2 as SQIVND (reference sequence). The CDR3 loop spans 11 amino acids. Method: immunoSEQ multiplex PCR; TCRdb's copy keeps in-frame clones and lacks some. The sample yields 80,000 to 100,000 clones, around nine tenths seen once. This clone occurred once. This TCR derives from an adult with an advanced solid tumor such as melanoma, head and neck, liver or kidney cancer. J is TRBJ2-1 and V is TRBV19; no definite D call. The starting material was CD4+ or CD8+ T cells sorted from blood, obtained in a trial of the OX40 agonist ivuxolimab. The CDR3 here is CASSIYGEQFF. The CDR3 coding sequence is TGTGCCAGTAGTATTTATGGAGAGCAGTTCTTC.